The entry that follows covers one T cell receptor beta chain sequence. The data were obtained in a study of blood T cell repertoires in COVID-19. Per germline, CDR1 ENHRY and CDR2 SYGVKD. Between the trimmed V and J ends, which lost 2 bases and 7 bases, there was a span of 17 bases. There are 15 residues in the CDR3. Measured with immunoSEQ multiplex PCR; TCRdb has only the in-frame clones, and not every one. Of 200,000 to 250,000 clones in the sample, around 80% were seen once. Material: peripheral blood. This rearrangement joins TRBV10-3 to TRBJ2-5; D possibly corresponds to TRBD1 (6 bases). This sequence originates from an older woman with acute or convalescent COVID-19. CDR3 nucleotide sequence: TGTGCCATCAGTGAGACGGGCGTACAGGGTGGGACCCAGTACTTC. It specifies CAISETGVQGGTQYF.